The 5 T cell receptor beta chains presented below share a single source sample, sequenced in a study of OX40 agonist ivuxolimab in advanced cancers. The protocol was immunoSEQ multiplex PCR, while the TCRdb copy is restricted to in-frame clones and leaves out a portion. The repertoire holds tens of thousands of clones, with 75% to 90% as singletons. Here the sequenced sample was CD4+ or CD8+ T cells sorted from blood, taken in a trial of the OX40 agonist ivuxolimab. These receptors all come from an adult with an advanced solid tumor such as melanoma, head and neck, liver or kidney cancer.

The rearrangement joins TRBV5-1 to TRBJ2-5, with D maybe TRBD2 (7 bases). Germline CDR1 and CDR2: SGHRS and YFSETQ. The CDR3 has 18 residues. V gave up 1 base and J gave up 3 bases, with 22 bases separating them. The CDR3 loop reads CASSLYRGGRANEETQYF. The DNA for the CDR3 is TGCGCCAGCAGCTTGTATCGAGGGGGGAGGGCCAATGAAGAGACCCAGTACTTC.

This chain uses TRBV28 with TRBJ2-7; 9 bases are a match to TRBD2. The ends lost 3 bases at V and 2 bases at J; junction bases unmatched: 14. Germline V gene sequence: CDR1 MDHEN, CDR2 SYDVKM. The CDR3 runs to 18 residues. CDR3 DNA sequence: TGTGCCAGCAGTTTGGGGAGCGCAGTCGGGACTAGCCCCTACGAGCAGTACTTC. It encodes CASSLGSAVGTSPYEQYF.

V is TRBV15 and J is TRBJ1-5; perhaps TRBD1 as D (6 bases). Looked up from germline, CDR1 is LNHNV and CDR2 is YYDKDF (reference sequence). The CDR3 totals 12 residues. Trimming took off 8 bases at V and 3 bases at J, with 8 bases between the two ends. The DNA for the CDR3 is TGTGCCACCGGGACAATCAATCAGCCCCAGCATTTT. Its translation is CATGTINQPQHF.

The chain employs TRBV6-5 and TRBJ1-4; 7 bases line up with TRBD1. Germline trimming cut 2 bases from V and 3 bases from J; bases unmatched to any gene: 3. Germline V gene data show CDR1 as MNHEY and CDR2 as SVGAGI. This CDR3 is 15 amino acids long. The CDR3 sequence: CASSYGQASNEKLFF. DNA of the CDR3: TGTGCCAGCAGTTACGGACAGGCATCTAATGAAAAACTGTTTTTT.

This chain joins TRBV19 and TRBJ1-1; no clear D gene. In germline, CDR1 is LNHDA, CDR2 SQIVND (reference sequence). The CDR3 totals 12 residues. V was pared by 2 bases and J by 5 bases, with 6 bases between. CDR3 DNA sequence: TGTGCCAGTAGTATATCGGTTACTGAAGCTTTCTTT. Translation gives CASSISVTEAFF.